This T cell receptor (beta chain) was identified during a study of T cell repertoires in cytomegalovirus infection. Overall study context: Both a matching HLA type and CMV infection were indicated by public TCR beta signatures. Notes on the study in general: Identification of carriers of CMV plus the relevant HLA was achieved through cumulative public TCR beta family frequency. In two of eight donors, the top clonotype was HLA-C-restricted CMV-specific.

TCRdb called the reads again in MiXCR, with one record for every CDR3 protein. Of 680,000 or so distinct CDR3 sequences listed, 35% to 45% were seen once; the top ten hold more than 2.5%. As to this clonotype: The antigen is not known.

The V and J ends lost 10 bases and 8 bases respectively, with 23 bases between them. The CDR3 totals 15 residues. Germline values: CDR1 MNHNS, CDR2 SASEGT. Material for sequencing was PBMCs. The V gene is TRBV6-1, the J gene TRBJ1-4, with D perhaps TRBD1 (6 bases). The TCR sequence derives from a human donor in good health (CMV status not recorded). Some clones in this sample may be carry-over from other donors' samples. CDR3 nucleotide sequence: TGTGCCACCCGAAGGGGGGCCGCAGGAGGGGAAAAACTGTTTTTT. Its protein product is CATRRGAAGGEKLFF.